This T cell receptor (beta chain) originates from a study of blood T cell repertoires in COVID-19. About the research overall: The cDNA or gDNA used as material had been derived from T cells, B-cell-depleted T cells, or PBMCs.

Per the original data handling: Using reference gene primer amplification, nucleated cell counts were estimated. Here immunoSEQ multiplex PCR was the method, and the copy in TCRdb shows in-frame clones only, minus some. V and J calls and clone size are those listed in that table; D and trimming were worked out from the DNA. The profile shows approximately 90,000 clones, approximately 81% of them singletons. Germline V gives CDR1 WNHNN, CDR2 SYGVQD (reference sequence). The CDR3 contains 13 residues. Trimming took off 3 bases at V and 2 bases at J, with 7 bases between the two ends. The chain joins TRBV10-1 to TRBJ1-1; possibly TRBD1 for D (5 bases). This TCR was recovered from a man at least 80 years old with acute or convalescent COVID-19. The sequenced sample consisted of peripheral blood. CDR3: CASSDRTNTEAFF. The CDR3, as DNA: TGCGCCAGCAGTGACAGGACAAACACTGAAGCTTTCTTT.